The 14 T cell receptor beta chains presented below share a single source sample, sequenced in a study of shared clonotypes between healthy human individuals. Data came from immunoSEQ multiplex PCR; TCRdb stores just in-frame clones and leaves some out. The data contain approximately 2.3 million clones, over 85% of them singletons. Sequencing used naive CD4+ T cells from PBMCs. The subset denotes: CD45RA+ positively selected. The receptors stem from a man aged 18-30 years in good health. Some clones in this sample may be carry-over from other donors' samples.

This sequence joins TRBV5-1 and TRBJ1-1; 8 nucleotides line up with TRBD1. This CDR3 is built from 14 residues. The ends lost 7 bases at V and 8 bases at J; junction bases unmatched: 13. The V gene's germline CDR1 is SGHRS and CDR2 YFSETQ. The CDR3 sequence is CASGTPGGGGEAFF. Here the CDR3 DNA reads TGCGCCAGCGGCACACCAGGGGGCGGAGGGGAAGCTTTCTTT.

The rearrangement links TRBV10-3 to TRBJ2-7; D is undetermined. The V and J ends lost 0 bases and 3 bases respectively, with 12 bases between them. Germline CDR1 ENHRY, CDR2 SYGVKD. This CDR3 has 15 amino acids. The CDR3 here is CAISESAARGYEQYF. CDR3 DNA sequence: TGTGCCATCAGTGAGTCTGCTGCGCGTGGCTACGAGCAGTACTTC.

A word on this clone: The sample carries other DNA sequences with the same CDR3. The CDR3 nucleotides read TGCGCCAGCAGCTTGGGGGCAGGCAACACTGAAGCTTTCTTT. This codes for CASSLGAGNTEAFF. The chain couples TRBV5-1 to TRBJ1-1; D is undetermined. V was trimmed by 0 bases and J by 2 bases, leaving 8 bases between them. The CDR3 length is 14 residues. CDR1 is SGHRS and CDR2 is YFSETQ in the germline V gene.

The chain recombines TRBV5-6 with TRBJ1-1; 7 nucleotides match TRBD1. The germline gives CDR1 SGHDT, CDR2 YYEEEE. This CDR3 region has 15 residues. Germline trimming cut 0 bases from V and 5 bases from J; bases unmatched to any gene: 7. CDR3 protein: CASSLVGRGWTEAFF. In nucleotides, the CDR3 is TGTGCCAGCAGCTTGGTCGGCAGGGGGTGGACTGAAGCTTTCTTT.

Only one count was recorded for this clone. This sequence joins TRBV28 and TRBJ1-2; maybe TRBD1 (5 bases). The germline V gene has CDR1 MDHEN and CDR2 SYDVKM. The ends were cut back, 2 bases at V and 8 bases at J, with 18 bases in the middle. The CDR3 has 15 amino acids. CDR3 DNA sequence: TGTGCCAGCAGTTTAATAGGGACGGCAGAGATCGGCTACACCTTC. Translated, it gives CASSLIGTAEIGYTF.

This chain links TRBV5-4 with TRBJ1-3; D unresolved. Trimming shortened V by 4 bases and J by 4 bases, and 12 bases separated the two germline ends. CDR1 is SGHNT and CDR2 is YYREEE in the germline V gene (reference sequence). This CDR3 has 14 amino acids. This chain's CDR3 is CASSPPRLGNTIYF. The CDR3 DNA sequence: TGTGCCAGCAGCCCGCCCCGCCTGGGAAACACCATATATTTT.

Of note for this clone: Other DNA sequences in the same sample also yield this CDR3. This sequence joins TRBV5-1 and TRBJ2-5, with TRBD1 as a possible D gene (6 bases). Trimming pared 2 bases from V and 2 bases from J, leaving 7 bases between. Germline V gene lookup returns CDR1 SGHRS and CDR2 YFSETQ. The CDR3 covers 13 residues. CDR3 in DNA: TGCGCCAGCAGCTTACAGGGACAAGAGACCCAGTACTTC. Its translation is CASSLQGQETQYF.

The gene calls are TRBV6-1 and TRBJ2-7; 7 nucleotides match TRBD2. Germline V gives CDR1 MNHNS, CDR2 SASEGT. This CDR3 is 15 amino acids long. With 4 bases clipped from V and 0 bases from J, the junction kept 6 bases outside the gene matches. The CDR3 protein is CASSVRDYYSYEQYF. CDR3 bases: TGTGCCAGCAGTGTCCGGGACTATTACTCCTACGAGCAGTACTTC.

The chain carries TRBV7-2 and TRBJ2-7; 8 bases are shared with TRBD2. Germline V gives CDR1 SGHTA, CDR2 FQGNSA. V lost 5 bases to trimming and J lost 6 bases; unmatched junction nucleotides: 9. There are 14 residues in the CDR3. This CDR3 reads CASSLGRAFSEQYF. CDR3 nucleotides: TGTGCCAGCAGCCTCGGGAGGGCGTTTAGCGAGCAGTACTTC.

The table lists this clone with a count of one. The V call is TRBV27, the J call TRBJ2-1, with a weak D call TRBD2 (6 bases). Deletions cut 5 bases from V and 7 bases from J, with 9 bases between. CDR1 MNHEY and CDR2 SMNVEV come from the germline V gene (reference sequence). CDR3 size: 12 residues. CDR3 DNA: TGTGCCAGCAGTCCGGGGAGGAATGAGCAGTTCTTC. Translated, it gives CASSPGRNEQFF.

The genes are TRBV4-1 and TRBJ2-7; D possibly uses TRBD1 or TRBD2 (5 bases each). The germline V gene encodes CDR1 MGHRA and CDR2 YSYEKL. The CDR3 loop spans 15 amino acids. Between the trimmed V and J ends, which lost 3 bases and 0 bases, there was a span of 12 bases. CDR3 in amino acids: CASSQTTTVSYEQYF. The CDR3 nucleotides read TGCGCCAGCAGCCAGACTACGACAGTCTCCTACGAGCAGTACTTC.

This chain links TRBV7-8 with TRBJ1-5, with D perhaps TRBD1 (6 bases). The CDR3 has 17 residues. Deletions cut 3 bases from V and 7 bases from J, with 22 bases between. Germline V lookup: CDR1 SGHVS, CDR2 FQNEAQ. CDR3 amino acids: CASSFRLASGAGQPQHF. As DNA, the CDR3 is TGTGCCAGCAGCTTCCGACTAGCTTCGGGGGCAGGGCAGCCCCAGCATTTT.

V usage is TRBV5-4 and J usage is TRBJ1-3; D perhaps matches TRBD1 (5 bases). The CDR3 contains 15 residues. Trimming cost V 4 bases and J 0 bases, with 11 bases left between them. Germline-derived CDR1 and CDR2 are SGHNT and YYREEE (reference sequence). This CDR3 is CASSPGATSGNTIYF. The CDR3 coding sequence is TGTGCCAGCAGCCCCGGGGCGACCTCTGGAAACACCATATATTTT. The whole variable domain, filled in from reference TRBV5-4 and TRBJ1-3, reads ETGVTQSPTHLIKTRGQQVTLRCSSQSGHNTVSWYQQALGQGPQFIFQYYREEENGRGNFPPRFSGLQFPNYSSELNVNALELDDSALYLCASSPGATSGNTIYFGEGSWLTVV.

Turning to this clone: Other DNA sequences in this specimen translate into the identical CDR3. The V and J genes are TRBV5-1 and TRBJ1-1; TRBD1 agrees at 8 bases. The CDR3 length is 14 residues. V gave up 4 bases and J gave up 4 bases; unmatched junction bases: 6. Germline values: CDR1 SGHRS, CDR2 YFSETQ. The CDR3 loop is CASSEGQVGTEAFF. The CDR3 nucleotides read TGCGCCAGCAGCGAGGGACAGGTTGGCACTGAAGCTTTCTTT.